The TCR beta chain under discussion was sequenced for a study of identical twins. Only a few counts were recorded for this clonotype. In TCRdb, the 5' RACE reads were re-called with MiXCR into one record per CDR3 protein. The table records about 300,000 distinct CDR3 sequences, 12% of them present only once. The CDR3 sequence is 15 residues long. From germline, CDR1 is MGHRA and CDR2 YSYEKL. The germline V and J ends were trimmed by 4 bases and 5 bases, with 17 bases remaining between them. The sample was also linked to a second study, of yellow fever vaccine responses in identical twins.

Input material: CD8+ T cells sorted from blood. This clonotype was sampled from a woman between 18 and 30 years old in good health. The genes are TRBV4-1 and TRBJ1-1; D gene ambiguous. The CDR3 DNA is TGCGCCAGCAGCCCAGCCGGAGGGTTGGAGACTGAAGCTTTCTTT. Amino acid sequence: CASSPAGGLETEAFF.